The 4 T cell receptor beta chains below all came from one sample that was sequenced in a study of T cells expressing NK-cell markers. TCRdb re-called the 5' RACE reads; one entry per CDR3 protein, DNA not given. The sample data list roughly 390,000 distinct CDR3 sequences. The specimen was blood T cells: a sorted CD56 or NKG2C T cell subset, CD4+ or CD8+ T cells, or bulk PBMC T cells (not recorded which). The receptors were sampled from a woman between 50 and 59 years old in good health.

The genes are TRBV15 and TRBJ1-2; lacking DNA, the TRBD1 call made by TCRdb goes unchecked. Germline CDR1 is LNHNV and CDR2 is YYDKDF (reference sequence). This CDR3 has 15 residues. The CDR3 loop reads CATSRDRGQGQGYTF.

V gene TRBV29-1 combines with J gene TRBJ1-2; the TCRdb D gene call, TRBD1, has no DNA to confirm it. The germline gives CDR1 SQVTM, CDR2 ANQGSEA. The CDR3 totals 12 residues. The CDR3 loop reads CSGRGLNYGYTF.

The CDR3 sequence is CASSPKMGMNTEAFF. The rearrangement links TRBV6-1 to TRBJ1-1. Per the germline V gene, CDR1 is MNHNS and CDR2 is SASEGT. The CDR3 consists of 15 residues.

CDR3 sequence reads: CASSQDPERTISSGANVLTF. The chain uses TRBV4-2 and TRBJ2-6. Germline V gene data show CDR1 as LGHNA and CDR2 as YNFKEQ. This CDR3 has 20 residues.